One TCR beta chain is described in this entry. Total RNA amounting to about 3,700 ng went into each TCR library. Two nested PCRs, of roughly 16 and 10 cycles, processed TCRalpha and TCRbeta cDNA. TCRdb re-called the 5' RACE reads; one entry per CDR3 protein, DNA not given. This repertoire includes around 190,000 distinct CDR3 sequences. This CDR3 spans 14 amino acids. CDR1 and CDR2 (germline): LNHDA, SQIVND (reference sequence). Each donor had 2.5 to 3 ml of blood drawn. The template was total RNA from whole blood, with no T cell sorting. This specimen comes from a study of monozygotic twins with inflammatory bowel disease.

V usage is TRBV19 and J usage is TRBJ1-3. The clonotype was recovered from a human donor with ulcerative colitis or Crohn's disease, or a healthy co-twin of an affected twin (not recorded which). Sequenced material: blood. CDR3 sequence: CASSDPSSGNTIYF.